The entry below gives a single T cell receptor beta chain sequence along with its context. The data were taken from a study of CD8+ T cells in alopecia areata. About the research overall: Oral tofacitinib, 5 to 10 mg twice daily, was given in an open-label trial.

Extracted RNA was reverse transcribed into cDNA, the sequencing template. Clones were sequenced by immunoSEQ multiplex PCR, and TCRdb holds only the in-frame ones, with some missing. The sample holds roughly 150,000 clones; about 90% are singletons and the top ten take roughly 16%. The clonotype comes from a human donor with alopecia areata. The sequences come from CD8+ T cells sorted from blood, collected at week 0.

The CDR3 DNA reads as TGTGCCAGCAGTTCCCATCCCTACGAGCAGTACTTC. It translates to CASSSHPYEQYF. The chain couples TRBV6-6 to TRBJ2-7; D call uncertain. The CDR3 has 12 residues. Trimming took off 4 bases at V and 2 bases at J, with 6 bases between the two ends. Germline CDR1 is MNHNY and CDR2 is SVGAGI (reference sequence).